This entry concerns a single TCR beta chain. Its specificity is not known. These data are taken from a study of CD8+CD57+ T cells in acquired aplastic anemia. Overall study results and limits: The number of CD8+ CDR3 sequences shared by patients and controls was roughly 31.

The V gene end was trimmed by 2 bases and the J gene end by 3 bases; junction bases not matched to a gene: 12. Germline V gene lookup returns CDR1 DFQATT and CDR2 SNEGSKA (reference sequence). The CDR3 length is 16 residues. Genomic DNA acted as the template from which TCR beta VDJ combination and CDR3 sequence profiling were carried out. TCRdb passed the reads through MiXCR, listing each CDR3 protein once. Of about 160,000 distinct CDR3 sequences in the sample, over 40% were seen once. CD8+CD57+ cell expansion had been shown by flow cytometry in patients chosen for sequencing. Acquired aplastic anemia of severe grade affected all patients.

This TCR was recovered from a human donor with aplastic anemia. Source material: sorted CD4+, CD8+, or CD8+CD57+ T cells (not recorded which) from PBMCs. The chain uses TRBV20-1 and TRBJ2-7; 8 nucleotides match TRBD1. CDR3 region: CSARSDRGNHIYEQYF. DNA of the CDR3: TGCAGTGCTAGAAGTGACAGGGGCAATCATATCTACGAGCAGTACTTC.